The clone carrying this T cell receptor (beta chain) was detected many times. What it binds is unknown. The read halts 3 residues ahead of the CDR3 end, with the missing end drawn from the germline J gene. This CDR3 has 15 amino acids. Losses at the gene ends were 4 bases for V and 2 bases for J; bases not matched to a gene: 7. The germline V gene has CDR1 SGHRS and CDR2 YFSETQ. Assay used: immunoSEQ multiplex PCR; TCRdb lists only in-frame clones, some missing. The sample has 75,000 to 85,000 clones, none seen only once. This entry belongs to a study of T cell clonality in common variable immunodeficiency. The study, taken as a whole, reports: Common variable immunodeficiency TCR beta sequences reportedly had fewer deletions and N-nucleotide insertions.

Sequencing was carried out using peripheral blood mononuclear cells. The TCR sequence derives from a person aged 18 to 75 in good health. This chain links TRBV5-1 with TRBJ2-3; TRBD2 agrees at 7 bases. Incomplete CDR3 DNA: TGCGCCAGCAGCCTAGGAGCGGGACTCACAGATACG. Translation gives CASSLGAGLTDT. From start to end, the CDR3 is CASSLGAGLTDTQYF.